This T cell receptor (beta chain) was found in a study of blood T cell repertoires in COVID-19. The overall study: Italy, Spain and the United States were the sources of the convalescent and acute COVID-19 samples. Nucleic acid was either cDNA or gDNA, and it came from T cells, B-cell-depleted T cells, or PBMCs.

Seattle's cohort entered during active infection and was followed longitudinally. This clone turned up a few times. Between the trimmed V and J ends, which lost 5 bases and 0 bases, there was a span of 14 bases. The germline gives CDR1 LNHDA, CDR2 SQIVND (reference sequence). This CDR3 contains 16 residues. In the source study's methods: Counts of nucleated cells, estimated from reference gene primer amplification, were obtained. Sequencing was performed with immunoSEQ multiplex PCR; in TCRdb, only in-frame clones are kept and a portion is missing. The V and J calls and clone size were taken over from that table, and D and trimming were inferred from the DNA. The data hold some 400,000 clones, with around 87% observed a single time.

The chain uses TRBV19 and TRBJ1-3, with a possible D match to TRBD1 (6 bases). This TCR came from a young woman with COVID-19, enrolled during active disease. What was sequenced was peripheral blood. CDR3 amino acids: CASSPRDIYSGNTIYF. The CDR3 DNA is TGTGCCAGTAGTCCTCGGGACATCTACTCTGGAAACACCATATATTTT.